The clone carrying this T cell receptor beta chain has more than one count but fewer than ten. This record belongs to a study of molecular identifiers for immune sequencing clone quantification. Trimming stripped 0 bases from V and 3 bases from J, with 8 bases between. CDR3 size: 15 residues. Looked up from germline, CDR1 is MNHEY and CDR2 is SVGEGT. A single record per CDR3 protein comes from TCRdb applying MiXCR to the PCR reads. The sample has 550,000 to 750,000 distinct CDR3 sequences, around 20% seen once. The sequence was collected from a human donor in good health. Some libraries in this study had Jurkat cell RNA spiked in. The chain recombines TRBV6-2 or TRBV6-3 with TRBJ2-2; unclear D gene. The sequencing sample was made of naive CD8+ T cells from blood, with Jurkat cell RNA spiked in. Stated subset: FACS-sorted CD8+CD4-CCR7+CD45RA+ naive T cells. CDR3 in amino acids: CASSYSPSYTGELFF. The DNA for the CDR3 is TGTGCCAGCAGTTACTCGCCTTCTTACACCGGGGAGCTGTTTTTT.